This TCR beta chain was recorded in a study of glioma-infiltrating T cells. TCR alpha and beta CDR3 regions were amplified from RNA using iRepertoire nested multiplex PCR. MiXCR, applied by TCRdb to the multiplex PCR reads, yields one record per CDR3 protein. The table has 95,000 to 110,000 distinct CDR3 sequences, approximately 28% seen once. Study-level results: Non-neoplastic patients had below-expected tissue-blood divergence, while all gliomas exceeded expectation.

This CDR3 contains 16 residues. As concerns this clonotype: Its cognate antigen is unknown. A much larger clonotype is one base distant, so this may be a read error.

The sample comprised glioma tissue, nonneoplastic brain tissue, or PBMCs (not recorded which). This chain links TRBV12-3 or TRBV12-4 with TRBJ2-5, with TRBD2 matching 13 bases. The source of this sequence is a human donor with low-grade glioma or glioblastoma, undergoing nonglioma brain surgery, or in good health (not recorded which). In DNA, the CDR3 is TGTGCCAGCAGTCCACTAGCGGGGGGGCCGAGGGAGACCAAGTACTTC. This sequence encodes CASSPLAGGPRETKYF.